This TCR beta chain was recovered during a study of molecular identifiers for immune sequencing clone quantification (dated by TCRdb to the late 2010s). Turning to the overall study: For a replicate experiment, the RNA from either 20,000 or 100,000 naive CD8 T cells was divided into five aliquots, and four of those aliquots went on to sequencing. The study was a methods study using CD8 T cells to benchmark molecular-identifier clustering-based TCR repertoire sequencing (MIDCIRS) and TCR RNA copy counting. The paper's findings and limits, for the study overall: When barcode sub-clustering was left out, chimeric consensus sequences inflated TCR diversity, with chimeras reaching as high as 47%. About three recovered TCR RNA copies per cell were obtained by modeling, versus about 10 by digital PCR, implying a capture efficiency of 25% to 30%. Clones above 20 RNA copies held over 99% of molecules in CMV-specific effector cells but under 1% in naive cells. The naive libraries included spiked-in Jurkat TCR RNA (fewer than eleven copies' worth), and this Jurkat TCR RNA is not part of the donor repertoire. The sizes of highly expanded clones could end up underestimated when identical TCR molecules share a barcode. Spiked-in Jurkat TCR RNA equal to a single cell's worth was reported to be detectable even within 1,100,000 naive CD8 T cells.

V loses 5 bases at its end and J loses 4 bases; junction bases beyond the gene matches: 3. From the germline V gene (reference sequence), CDR1 is SEHNR and CDR2 is FQNEAQ. From the cysteine up to the phenylalanine, the CDR3 has a length of 13 residues. The retained sequence is limited to the CDR3, 39 bases, with the frame set at the first base. Libraries of naive CD8 T cells were generated from roughly 21,000 to 960,000 sorted cells, with 10%, 30% or 50% of the purified RNA used. Naive CD8 T cells, defined as CD8+CD4-CCR7+CD45RA+, were FACS-sorted into RLT Plus buffer on a BD FACSAria II. Approximately 9 TCR copies' worth of Jurkat RNA were spiked into about 20,000-1,100,000 naive CD8 T cell samples to test detection sensitivity. Enrichment of CD8 T cells was done with RosetteSep CD8+ T Cell Enrichment Cocktail plus Ficoll-Paque, and ACK red cell lysis came afterward. This clonotype was seen at least ten times. The specificity of this receptor is unknown. Per-base qualities were not stored, and no clone one base away is much larger.

Receptors were amplified or captured by PCR. This sample was sequenced with an Illumina HiSeq 4000. Preparation of bulk TCR libraries followed a previously described approach, with the TCR primers listed in Table S5. Purification of total RNA was performed with the Qiagen AllPrep DNA/RNA kit. Before analysis, reads from multiple sequencing runs of the same library were pooled. For the original study's pipeline: Reads were retained only if the reads had an exact TCR constant sequence, and the retained reads were trimmed to 150 nt and grouped according to their 12-nt molecular barcodes. Reads inside each barcode group were sub-clustered using a 15% Levenshtein threshold, and a quality-weighted consensus sequence was constructed for each RNA molecule. Non-functional sequences were filtered out, along with any lower-count sequence sitting one edit away from another sequence. Based on fitting two negative binomial distributions, any barcode sub-cluster with under 20% of the maximum read count was discarded. In TCRdb, the public reads were trimmed at Q25 with fastp and aligned with MiXCR, with productive beta chains retained. Identical CDR3 protein sequences are pooled into one entry, listed with their most common genes and DNA. The V and J calls were determined by TCRdb, not by the authors. This sample gives about 640,000 distinct CDR3 sequences in total; about 20% of them show up just once. The ten largest clones add up to 0.7% to 1% of the sample.

The receptor comes from a human donor in good health. Some libraries in this study had Jurkat cell RNA spiked in. The sequenced sample consisted of naive CD8+ T cells from blood, with Jurkat cell RNA spiked in. Reading the label with the study, this specimen's cell subset or site is: FACS-sorted CD8+CD4-CCR7+CD45RA+ naive T cells. Recombination joined TRBV7-9 with TRBJ2-3; 7 middle bases align to TRBD2. The DNA sequence is TGTGCCAGCAGCCGCCGGGGGGCAGATACGCAGTATTTT. It translates as CASSRRGADTQYF.